Shown below are 22 T cell receptor beta chains from a single sample sequenced in a study of shared clonotypes between healthy human individuals. TCRdb keeps only in-frame clones here, not all; method: immunoSEQ multiplex PCR. The profile shows 2 million to 3 million clones, approximately 94% of them singletons. The sequenced material came from naive CD4+ T cells from PBMCs. Subset denoted: CD45RA+ positively selected. These TCRs come from a man in his late teens or twenties in good health. Some clones in this sample may be carry-over from other donors' samples.

With respect to this clone: Other nucleotide sequences from this sample produce the same CDR3. The J gene is TRBJ1-5, the V gene TRBV5-1; no clear D. The germline gives CDR1 SGHRS, CDR2 YFSETQ. V was shortened by 0 bases and J by 3 bases, with 10 bases between the two germline ends. CDR3 length: 15 amino acids. CDR3 coding DNA: TGCGCCAGCAGCTTGGAAGGCACCTCCAATCAGCCCCAGCATTTT. This gives the protein CASSLEGTSNQPQHF.

In its sample, this clone was seen once. The chain carries TRBV4-1 and TRBJ1-1; D ambiguous. The V and J ends lost 4 bases and 1 base respectively, with 16 bases between them. The V gene's germline CDR1 is MGHRA and CDR2 YSYEKL. The CDR3 runs to 16 residues. For the CDR3, the DNA is TGCGCCAGCAGCCCGTTGCTCCGAGGGTCGAACACTGAAGCTTTCTTT. This encodes CASSPLLRGSNTEAFF.

This chain uses TRBV29-1 with TRBJ2-2; possibly TRBD1 or TRBD2 for D (5 bases each). CDR1 and CDR2 (germline): SQVTM, ANQGSEA. V was cut by 4 bases and J by 1 base, with 16 bases left in between. The CDR3 contains 16 residues. The CDR3 coding sequence is TGCAGCGTTGGGGGGTCCACAATCAAGAACACCGGGGAGCTGTTTTTT. This codes for CSVGGSTIKNTGELFF.

The CDR3 region has the DNA TGTGCCAGCAGTACTGGATTTAGGACTGGCGGGCAAGAGACCCAGTACTTC. It encodes CASSTGFRTGGQETQYF. The chain employs TRBV28 and TRBJ2-5, with D possibly TRBD2 on 5 matching bases. The CDR3 extends over 17 amino acids. The germline V gene encodes CDR1 MDHEN and CDR2 SYDVKM. V lost 5 bases, J lost 2 bases, and 21 bases lay in between. Full variable domain (missing parts from reference TRBV28 and TRBJ2-5): DVKVTQSSRYLVKRTGEKVFLECVQDMDHENMFWYRQDPGLGLRLIYFSYDVKMKEKGDIPEGYSVSREKKERFSLILESASTNQTSMYLCASSTGFRTGGQETQYFGPGTRLLVL.

Turning to this clone: The sample has other DNA sequences that encode this CDR3 too. The chain links TRBV5-1 to TRBJ2-3; TRBD2 aligns across 13 bases. The CDR3 contains 15 residues. The trim removed 5 bases at V and 4 bases at J, leaving 4 bases unmatched. Germline V lookup: CDR1 SGHRS, CDR2 YFSETQ. CDR3 sequence reads: CASSPGLAGADTQYF. Written as DNA, the CDR3 is TGCGCCAGCAGTCCCGGACTAGCGGGAGCAGATACGCAGTATTTT.

J is TRBJ1-1 and V is TRBV11-2; possibly TRBD1 for D (6 bases). CDR3 length: 15 residues. The ends were cut back, 2 bases at V and 1 base at J, with 11 bases in the middle. In germline, CDR1 is SGHAT, CDR2 FQNNGV. CDR3 in DNA: TGTGCCAGCAGCTTATTCGGACAGCCGAACACTGAAGCTTTCTTT. Residues: CASSLFGQPNTEAFF.

The J gene is TRBJ1-2, the V gene TRBV2; tentative D call: TRBD1 (5 bases). CDR1 is SNHLY and CDR2 is FYNNEI in the germline V gene. The germline V and J ends were trimmed by 10 bases and 7 bases, with 25 bases remaining between them. This CDR3 spans 15 amino acids. This CDR3 is CATVLGQGGTGGYTF. For the CDR3, the DNA is TGTGCCACCGTCCTGGGGCAGGGCGGGACGGGTGGCTACACCTTC.

The table lists this clone with a few counts. The chain joins TRBV28 to TRBJ1-5; D not resolved. V lost 6 bases to trimming and J lost 3 bases, with 6 bases between them. This CDR3 is built from 12 residues. Germline V gene sequence: CDR1 MDHEN, CDR2 SYDVKM. CDR3 DNA sequence: TGTGCCAGCAGATCCTACAATCAGCCCCAGCATTTT. It encodes CASRSYNQPQHF.

The chain has TRBV9 and TRBJ2-3, with D perhaps TRBD2 (6 bases). Trimming took off 4 bases at V and 6 bases at J, with 15 bases between the two ends. The germline V gene has CDR1 SGDLS and CDR2 YYNGEE. CDR3 length: 14 amino acids. CDR3 nucleotides: TGTGCCAGCAGCCCCCGCGGGACTGGGGATACGCAGTATTTT. Encoded protein: CASSPRGTGDTQYF.

The rearrangement links TRBV19 to TRBJ2-1; 10 bases match TRBD1. The CDR3 runs to 15 residues. J was trimmed by 6 bases and V by 0 bases; bases with no gene match: 2. CDR1 and CDR2 from the germline V gene are LNHDA and SQIVND (reference sequence). CDR3 sequence (DNA): TGTGCCAGTAGTATAGATTGGACAGGGGGCAATGAGCAGTTCTTC. Encoded protein: CASSIDWTGGNEQFF.

The CDR3 here is CASSRAGGNYGYTF. Written as DNA, the CDR3 is TGTGCCAGCAGTAGGGCAGGGGGCAACTATGGCTACACCTTC. This rearrangement joins TRBV28 to TRBJ1-2, with 8 bases fitting TRBD1. CDR1 MDHEN and CDR2 SYDVKM come from the germline V gene. V shed 5 bases and J 2 bases; nucleotides not matched to a gene: 4. This CDR3 is built from 14 residues.

The chain recombines TRBV28 with TRBJ1-4, with D perhaps matching TRBD1 (5 bases). Germline CDR1 is MDHEN and CDR2 is SYDVKM. V was shortened by 1 base and J by 2 bases, with 14 bases between the two germline ends. The CDR3 extends over 17 amino acids. The chain's CDR3 is CASSLYRKMRTNEKLFF. The CDR3 nucleotides read TGTGCCAGCAGTTTATACAGGAAAATGCGGACTAATGAAAAACTGTTTTTT.

J is TRBJ2-1 and V is TRBV19; 8 bases fit TRBD2. This CDR3 is 16 amino acids long. Germline lookup yields CDR1 LNHDA and CDR2 SQIVND (reference sequence). V dropped 1 base and J dropped 5; count of bases not matched to a gene: 7. DNA of the CDR3: TGTGCCAGTAGTATAGCCCACCGGGAGGGCCACAATGAGCAGTTCTTC. Translating gives CASSIAHREGHNEQFF.

The gene calls are TRBV27 and TRBJ2-1; 11 positions match TRBD1. V gave up 6 bases and J gave up 4 bases; unmatched junction bases: 8. The CDR3 is 16 amino acids. Germline CDR1 reads MNHEY; CDR2 reads SMNVEV (reference sequence). CDR3 DNA sequence: TGTGCCAGCAGACCTAGGACAGGGGGCGCGTACAATGAGCAGTTCTTC. It codes for CASRPRTGGAYNEQFF.

Note on this clone: This sample also contains other DNA sequences that code for the same CDR3. J is TRBJ2-3 and V is TRBV30; D is possibly TRBD1 (5 bases). There are 13 residues in the CDR3. Germline V lookup: CDR1 GTSNPN, CDR2 SVGIG (reference sequence). Trimming pared 2 bases from V and 0 bases from J, leaving 6 bases between. This CDR3 reads CAWSQGSTDTQYF. CDR3 coding DNA: TGTGCCTGGAGTCAGGGTAGCACAGATACGCAGTATTTT. Together with reference TRBV30 and TRBJ2-3, the CDR3 gives the full variable domain: SQTIHQWPATLVQPVGSPLSLECTVEGTSNPNLYWYRQAAGRGLQLLFYSVGIGQISSEVPQNLSASRPQDRQFILSSKKLLLSDSGFYLCAWSQGSTDTQYFGPGTRLTVL.

V is TRBV5-1 and J is TRBJ2-2; D remains unclear. CDR1 is SGHRS, CDR2 YFSETQ, per germline. V shed 3 bases and J shed 4 bases, with 19 bases lying between them. The CDR3 extends over 17 amino acids. Here the CDR3 reads CASSSGLLQLGTGELFF. The CDR3 DNA reads as TGCGCCAGCAGCTCTGGGCTACTACAGCTAGGCACCGGGGAGCTGTTTTTT.

This chain connects TRBV9 to TRBJ2-2, with a tentative D call TRBD1 (6 bases). Germline V lookup: CDR1 SGDLS, CDR2 YYNGEE. CDR3 size: 15 residues. Trimming pared 3 bases from V and 4 bases from J, leaving 13 bases between. In nucleotides, the CDR3 is TGTGCCAGCAGCGCGGACAGTTTTATCACCGGGGAGCTGTTTTTT. Protein product: CASSADSFITGELFF.

This CDR3 is CASSHPMYGVTEAFF. Here the CDR3 DNA reads TGTGCCAGCAGCCACCCGATGTATGGGGTGACTGAAGCTTTCTTT. This chain joins TRBV14 and TRBJ1-1; no clear D gene. Germline V gene data show CDR1 as SGHDN and CDR2 as FVKESK. The CDR3 extends over 15 amino acids. The V and J ends lost 3 bases and 5 bases respectively, with 16 bases between them.

This clone was recorded only once. This chain joins TRBV7-9 and TRBJ2-3, with 7 bases identical to TRBD2. V shed 7 bases, J shed 2 bases, and the junction held 9 bases outside the gene matches. The CDR3 sequence is 15 residues long. Germline CDR1 SEHNR, CDR2 FQNEAQ (reference sequence). The CDR3 sequence is CASTPPAGNTDTQYF. The CDR3 DNA reads as TGTGCCAGCACCCCCCCAGCGGGAAACACAGATACGCAGTATTTT.

J is TRBJ1-2 and V is TRBV28; no clear D gene. The CDR3 has 13 residues. Per the germline V gene, CDR1 is MDHEN and CDR2 is SYDVKM. V shed 8 bases and J shed 5 bases, with 15 bases lying between them. The DNA of the CDR3 is TGTGCCAGCTTAACCGACGCGGCGTATGGCTACACCTTC. It codes for CASLTDAAYGYTF.

V usage is TRBV30 and J usage is TRBJ2-7; the D gene is possibly TRBD1 (5 bases). The CDR3 totals 16 residues. Germline CDR1 is GTSNPN and CDR2 is SVGIG (reference sequence). V dropped 4 bases and J dropped 4 bases, with 23 bases sitting between them. CDR3 residues: CAWTDTRKWTTYEQYF. The CDR3, as DNA: TGTGCCTGGACCGATACAAGGAAATGGACAACGTACGAGCAGTACTTC. Combining the CDR3 with reference TRBV30 and TRBJ2-7 gives the whole variable domain SQTIHQWPATLVQPVGSPLSLECTVEGTSNPNLYWYRQAAGRGLQLLFYSVGIGQISSEVPQNLSASRPQDRQFILSSKKLLLSDSGFYLCAWTDTRKWTTYEQYFGPGTRLTVT.

This rearrangement joins TRBV6-1 to TRBJ2-7, with D tentatively TRBD1 or TRBD2 (5 bases each). The CDR3 contains 13 residues. In germline, CDR1 is MNHNS, CDR2 SASEGT. Trimming stripped 5 bases from V and 2 bases from J, with 10 bases between. CDR3 DNA sequence: TGTGCCAGCAGTCGAGAGGGACCCTACGAGCAGTACTTC. Residues: CASSREGPYEQYF.